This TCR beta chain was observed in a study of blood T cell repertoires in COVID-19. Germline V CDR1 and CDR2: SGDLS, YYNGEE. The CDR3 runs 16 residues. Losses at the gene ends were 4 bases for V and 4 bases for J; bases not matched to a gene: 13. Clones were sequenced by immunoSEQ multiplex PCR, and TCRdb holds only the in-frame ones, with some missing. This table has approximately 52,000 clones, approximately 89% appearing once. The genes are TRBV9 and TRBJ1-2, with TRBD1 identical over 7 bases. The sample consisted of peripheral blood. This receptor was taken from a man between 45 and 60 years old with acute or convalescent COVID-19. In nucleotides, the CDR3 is TGTGCCAGCAGCCCGGGCGACGACAGGGTATTCTATGGCTACACCTTC. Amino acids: CASSPGDDRVFYGYTF.